This T cell receptor (beta chain) is from a study of neoadjuvant anti-PD-1 for oral cavity cancer (dated by TCRdb to about 2021). At the level of the whole study: Patients mostly received three to four biweekly doses of nivolumab at 3 mg/kg before curative-intent surgical resection. Patients without progression received a fourth nivolumab dose around day 43 and underwent definitive surgical resection on days 50-56. Under RECIST 1.1, a patient counted as a responder if showing complete response, partial response or stable disease, and as a non-responder if showing progression. There were about a dozen patients in the parent correlative cohort, and the response rate was 33%.

Between the V and J ends, shortened by 8 bases and 2 bases respectively, the junction contains 12 bases. Based on the germline V gene, the CDR1 and CDR2 sequences are SNHLY and FYNNEI. Spanning cysteine to phenylalanine, the CDR3 consists of 13 amino acids. The entry retains the CDR3 DNA only, 39 bases that are in frame from base 1. PBMC libraries used mostly approximately 0.5 ug of input genomic DNA for deep sequencing, with six replicates per sample. Following the manufacturer's instructions, the team built TCRbeta libraries using the immunoSEQ hsTCRbeta kit. Sequencing of the completed libraries took place using an Illumina NovaSeq 6000 S4 flow cell after they had been pooled to 3 nM. On the authors' methods: The immunoSEQ Analyzer handled quality control and preprocessing of the raw data. The analysis was restricted to productive rearrangements, with each unique CDR3 amino acid sequence defining a clonotype. Repertoire clonality was estimated as the Gini-Simpson index, computed with the R package tcR. Gini indices were compared with Student's t test, and associations with tumor size change were assessed by Pearson correlation. The table was pulled from immuneACCESS by TCRdb, which kept in-frame rearrangements only. Such tables lose some clones; where checked, under half of the loss comes from unresolved V genes, and the rest has no known cause. That table furnishes V, J and clone size, whereas the DNA furnished D and trimming. In all, the sample holds 73,000 or so clones, and roughly 85% of those were seen once. The ten largest clones represent around 3.7% of the sample.

The label giving this sample's time point can be read as: after neoadjuvant nivolumab, at surgical resection. Patients were newly diagnosed with stage II-IVA oral cavity squamous cell carcinoma and had received no prior systemic or radiation treatment. The cohort consisted of patients with HPV-negative, locally advanced oral cavity squamous cell carcinoma. No culture maintenance or expansion was done, as the peripheral blood mononuclear cells went straight to analysis. The samples were drawn from a longitudinal correlative study tied to a single-arm phase II trial testing neoadjuvant nivolumab in oral cavity squamous cell carcinoma. Genomic DNA-based TCRbeta sequencing was performed on subject-matched pre- and post-treatment PBMCs and tumors from three responders and three non-responders. Peripheral blood mononuclear cells were collected once before nivolumab treatment and again after treatment, at the time of surgery. The Maxwell RSC DNA from Cells kit was used to isolate genomic DNA from PBMCs.

The full study reports these points: A higher pretreatment blood Treg/Th17 ratio correlated with both higher pretreatment blood TCRbeta clonality and lower post-treatment tumor TCRbeta clonality. After neoadjuvant nivolumab, significantly higher T cell clonality (Gini index) was found within PBMCs in non-responders than in responders. Only a few patients per response group were included in the TCR analyses, and larger cohorts for validation were called for by the authors.

This clone is a singleton in its sample. Its antigen is still unknown. No base quality information exists; no much larger clone differs at one position. This TCR was sampled from a person aged 35-80 years with oral cavity squamous cell carcinoma. The chain joins TRBV2 to TRBJ1-1; tentative D gene TRBD1, with 6 bases matching. Here the sequenced sample was PBMCs, taken after nivolumab (anti-PD-1) treatment. The CDR3 protein is CASLRGGNTEAFF. The DNA sequence is TGTGCCAGCCTGAGAGGGGGAAACACTGAAGCTTTCTTT.